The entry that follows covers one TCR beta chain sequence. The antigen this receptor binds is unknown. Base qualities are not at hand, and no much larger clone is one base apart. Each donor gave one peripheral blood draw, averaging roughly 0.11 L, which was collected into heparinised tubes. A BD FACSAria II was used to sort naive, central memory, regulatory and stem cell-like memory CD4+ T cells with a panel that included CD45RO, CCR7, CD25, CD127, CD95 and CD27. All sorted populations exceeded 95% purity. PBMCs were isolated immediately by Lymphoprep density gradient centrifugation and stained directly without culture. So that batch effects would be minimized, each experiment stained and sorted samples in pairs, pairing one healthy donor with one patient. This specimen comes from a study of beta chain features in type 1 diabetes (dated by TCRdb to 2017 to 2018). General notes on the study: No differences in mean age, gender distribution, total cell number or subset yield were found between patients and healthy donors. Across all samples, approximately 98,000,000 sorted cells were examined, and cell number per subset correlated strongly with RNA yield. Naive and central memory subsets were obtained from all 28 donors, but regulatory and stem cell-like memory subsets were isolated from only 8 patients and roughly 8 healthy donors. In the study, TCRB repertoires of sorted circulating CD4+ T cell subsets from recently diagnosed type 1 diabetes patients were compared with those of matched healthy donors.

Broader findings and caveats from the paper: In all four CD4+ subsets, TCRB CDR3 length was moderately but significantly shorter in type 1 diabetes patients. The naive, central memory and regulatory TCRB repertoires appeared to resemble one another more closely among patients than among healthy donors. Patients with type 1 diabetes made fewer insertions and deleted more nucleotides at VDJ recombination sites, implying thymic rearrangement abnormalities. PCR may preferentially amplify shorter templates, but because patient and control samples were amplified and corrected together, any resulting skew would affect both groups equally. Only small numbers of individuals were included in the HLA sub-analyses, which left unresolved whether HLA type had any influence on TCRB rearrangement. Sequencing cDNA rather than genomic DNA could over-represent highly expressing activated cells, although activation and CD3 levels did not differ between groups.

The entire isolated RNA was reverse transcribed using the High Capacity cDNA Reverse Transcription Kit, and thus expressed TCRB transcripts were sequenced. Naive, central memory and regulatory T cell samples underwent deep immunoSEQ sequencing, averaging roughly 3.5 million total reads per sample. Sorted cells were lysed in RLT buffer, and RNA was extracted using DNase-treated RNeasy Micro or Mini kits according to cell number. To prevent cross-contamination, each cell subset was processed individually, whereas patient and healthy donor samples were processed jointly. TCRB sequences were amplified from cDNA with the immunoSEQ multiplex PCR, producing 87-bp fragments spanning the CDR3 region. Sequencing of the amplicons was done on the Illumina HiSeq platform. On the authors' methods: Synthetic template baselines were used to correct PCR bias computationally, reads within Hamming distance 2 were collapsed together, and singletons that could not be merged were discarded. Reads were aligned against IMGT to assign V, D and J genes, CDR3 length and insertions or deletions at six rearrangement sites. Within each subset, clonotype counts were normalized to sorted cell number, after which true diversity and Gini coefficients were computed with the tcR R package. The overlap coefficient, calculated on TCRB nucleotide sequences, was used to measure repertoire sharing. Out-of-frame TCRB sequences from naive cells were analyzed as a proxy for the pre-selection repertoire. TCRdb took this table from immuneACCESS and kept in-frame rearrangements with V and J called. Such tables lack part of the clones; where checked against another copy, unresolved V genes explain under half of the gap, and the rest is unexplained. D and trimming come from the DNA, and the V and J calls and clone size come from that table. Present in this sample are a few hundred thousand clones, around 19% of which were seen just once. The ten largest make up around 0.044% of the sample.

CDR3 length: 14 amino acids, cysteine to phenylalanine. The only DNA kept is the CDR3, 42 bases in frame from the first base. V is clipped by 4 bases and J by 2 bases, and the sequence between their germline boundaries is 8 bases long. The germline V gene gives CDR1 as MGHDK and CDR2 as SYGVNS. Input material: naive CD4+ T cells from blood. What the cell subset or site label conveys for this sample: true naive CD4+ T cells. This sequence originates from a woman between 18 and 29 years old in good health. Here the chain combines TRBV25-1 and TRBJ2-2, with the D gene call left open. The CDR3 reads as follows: CASSGGLNTGELFF. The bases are TGTGCCAGCAGTGGCGGCCTCAACACCGGGGAGCTGTTTTTT. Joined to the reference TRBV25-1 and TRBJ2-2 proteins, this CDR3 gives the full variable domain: EADIYQTPRYLVIGTGKKITLECSQTMGHDKMYWYQQDPGMELHLIHYSYGVNSTEKGDLSSESTVSRIRTEHFPLTLESARPSHTSQYLCASSGGLNTGELFFGEGSRLTVL.